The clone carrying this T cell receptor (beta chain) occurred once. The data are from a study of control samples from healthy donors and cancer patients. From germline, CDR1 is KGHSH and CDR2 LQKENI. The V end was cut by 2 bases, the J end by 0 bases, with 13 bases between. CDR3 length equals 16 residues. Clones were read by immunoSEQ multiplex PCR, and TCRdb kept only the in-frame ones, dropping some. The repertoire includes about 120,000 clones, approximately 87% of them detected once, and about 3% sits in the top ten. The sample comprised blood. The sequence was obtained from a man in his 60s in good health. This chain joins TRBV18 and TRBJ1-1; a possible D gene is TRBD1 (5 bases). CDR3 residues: CASSPAPPGMNTEAFF. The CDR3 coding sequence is TGTGCCAGCTCACCAGCCCCCCCAGGGATGAACACTGAAGCTTTCTTT. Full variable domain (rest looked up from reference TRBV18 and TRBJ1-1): NAGVMQNPRHLVRRRGQEARLRCSPMKGHSHVYWYRQLPEEGLKFMVYLQKENIIDESGMPKERFSAEFPKEGPSILRIQQVVRGDSAAYFCASSPAPPGMNTEAFFGQGTRLTVV.